These T cell receptor beta chains were read from a single sample in a study of control samples from healthy donors and cancer patients. TCRdb keeps only in-frame clones here, not all; method: immunoSEQ multiplex PCR. Of some 120,000 clones listed, around 91% are singletons. Specimen: PBMCs. The receptors stem from a woman aged 50 to 60 with colorectal cancer. The CDR3 runs from the conserved cysteine through the conserved F or W. D genes are given only for firm matches. Size values are once, few and many counts, or a class for expanded clones, and some rows have none.

CDR3aa	CDR3nt	v_gene	abundance	d_gene	j_gene
CASSQTSLGDTTRNTIYF	TGCGCCAGCAGTCAAACTTCTTTAGGGGACACCACTCGGAACACCATATATTTT	TRBV23-1	-	-	TRBJ1-3
CASSSRSRDEKLFF	TGTGCCAGCAGTTCAAGGTCCAGGGATGAAAAACTGTTTTTT	TRBV2	-	-	TRBJ1-4
CAIGSSTDTQYF	TGTGCCATCGGGTCTAGCACAGATACGCAGTATTTT	TRBV6-5	-	-	TRBJ2-3
CASSPGLAGNNEQFF	TGTGCCAGCAGCCCGGGACTAGCGGGGAACAATGAGCAGTTCTTC	TRBV3-1/TRBV3-2	-	TRBD2	TRBJ2-1
CASSLTVGVRNEQFF	TGTGCCAGCAGTTTGACAGTCGGAGTACGCAATGAGCAGTTCTTC	TRBV27	-	-	TRBJ2-1
CASSLKGGGLDYGYTF	TGTGCCAGCAGCTTAAAGGGCGGGGGGCTCGACTATGGCTACACCTTC	TRBV7-2	-	-	TRBJ1-2
CASSHPRGDSNQPQHF	TGTGCCAGTAGCCATCCGAGGGGCGATAGCAATCAGCCCCAGCATTTT	TRBV19	-	-	TRBJ1-5
CASSIRQGSKNIQYF	TGTGCCAGTAGTATTAGGCAGGGGAGCAAAAACATTCAGTACTTC	TRBV19	-	-	TRBJ2-4
CASRGQVGNTIYF	TGTGCCAGCAGGGGACAAGTTGGAAACACCATATATTTT	TRBV2	-	-	TRBJ1-3
CASSSGLASRTDTQYF	TGTGCCAGCAGTTCGGGGCTAGCGTCCCGCACAGATACGCAGTATTTT	TRBV27	-	-	TRBJ2-3
CASSLSQGNTEAFF	TGTGCCAGCAGCTTAAGCCAGGGGAACACTGAAGCTTTCTTT	TRBV11-2	-	-	TRBJ1-1
CAWRASSGANVLTF	TGTGCCTGGAGAGCATCCTCTGGGGCCAACGTCCTGACTTTC	TRBV30	-	-	TRBJ2-6
CASNLRAGGEETQYF	TGTGCCAGCAACTTAAGGGCCGGGGGCGAAGAGACCCAGTACTTC	TRBV21-1	once	-	TRBJ2-5
CASSIRAENSPLHF	TGTGCCAGTAGTATCAGGGCCGAGAATTCACCCCTCCACTTT	TRBV19	-	-	TRBJ1-6
CASSKGAAYSNQPQHF	TGTGCCAGCAGTAAGGGTGCGGCCTATAGCAATCAGCCCCAGCATTTT	TRBV9	-	-	TRBJ1-5
CATSDSRDRVTGELFF	TGTGCCACCAGTGATTCCCGGGACAGGGTCACCGGGGAGCTGTTTTTT	TRBV24-1	-	TRBD1	TRBJ2-2
CASSLEGAAGANVLTF	TGCGCCAGCAGCTTGGAGGGGGCGGCTGGGGCCAACGTCCTGACTTTC	TRBV5-1	-	TRBD1	TRBJ2-6
CASSPRGSLNTGELFF	TGTGCCAGCAGCCCGAGGGGCAGCCTTAACACCGGGGAGCTGTTTTTT	TRBV5-5	once	-	TRBJ2-2
CASSLWGAPQETQYF	TGTGCCAGCAGTTTATGGGGGGCACCTCAAGAGACCCAGTACTTC	TRBV28	-	-	TRBJ2-5
CASRQLNTEAFF	TGTGCCAGCAGACAATTGAACACTGAAGCTTTCTTT	TRBV28	-	-	TRBJ1-1
CASSLGPDRLNTEAFF	TGTGCCAGCAGCTTAGGCCCTGACAGATTGAACACTGAAGCTTTCTTT	TRBV7-8	-	-	TRBJ1-1
CASSGFGGADTQYF	TGTGCCAGCAGTGGTTTCGGGGGAGCAGATACGCAGTATTTT	TRBV2	-	-	TRBJ2-3